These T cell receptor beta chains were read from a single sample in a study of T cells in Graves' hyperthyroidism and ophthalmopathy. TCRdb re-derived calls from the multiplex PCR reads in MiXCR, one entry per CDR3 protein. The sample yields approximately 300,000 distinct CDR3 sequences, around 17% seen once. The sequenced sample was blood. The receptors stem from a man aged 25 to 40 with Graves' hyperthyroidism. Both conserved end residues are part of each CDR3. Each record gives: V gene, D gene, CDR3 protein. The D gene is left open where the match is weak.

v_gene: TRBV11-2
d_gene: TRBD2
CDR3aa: CASSAGLAEYYNEQFF

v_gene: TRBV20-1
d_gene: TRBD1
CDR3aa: CSVTPGGEGTEAFF

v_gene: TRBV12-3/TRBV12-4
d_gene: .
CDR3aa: CASSPGYTGELFF

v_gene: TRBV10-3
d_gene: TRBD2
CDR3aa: CAMSGTSGEETQYF

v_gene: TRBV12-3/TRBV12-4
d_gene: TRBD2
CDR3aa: CASSFPGGQYF

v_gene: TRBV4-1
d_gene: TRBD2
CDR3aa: CASSHSAGGGEETQYF

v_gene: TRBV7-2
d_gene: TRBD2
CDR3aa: CASSQTSGGGETQYF

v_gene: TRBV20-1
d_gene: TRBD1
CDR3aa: CSARARQGAWDTEAFF

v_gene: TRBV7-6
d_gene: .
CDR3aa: CASSFSVDTGELFF

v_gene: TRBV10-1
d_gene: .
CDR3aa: CASSESSTSTDTQYF

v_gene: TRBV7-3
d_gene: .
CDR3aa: CASSWRGSRNIQYF

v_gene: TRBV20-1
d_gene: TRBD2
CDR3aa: CSATRVGGRYNEQFF

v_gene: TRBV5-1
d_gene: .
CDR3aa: CASSRDRMGTEAFF

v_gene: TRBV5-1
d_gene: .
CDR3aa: CASSFEGYNEQFF

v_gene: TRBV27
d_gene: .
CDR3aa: CASTGEGQANYGYTF

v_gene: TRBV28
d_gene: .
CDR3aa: CATKGGTNEKLFF

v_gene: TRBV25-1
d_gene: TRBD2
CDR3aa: CASSEALAGQYEQYF

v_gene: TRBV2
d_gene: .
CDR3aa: CASKGDSNQPQHF

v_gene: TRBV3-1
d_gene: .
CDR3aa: CASSPAVGLLLAEQYF

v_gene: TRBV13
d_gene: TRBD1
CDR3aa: CASSPGQGARVTQYF

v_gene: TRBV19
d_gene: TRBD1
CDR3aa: CASSPRSGTGFIGEQYF

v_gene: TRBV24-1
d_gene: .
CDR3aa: CATSGQMETQYF

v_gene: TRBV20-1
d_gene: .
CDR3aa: CSARLSAGTEAFF

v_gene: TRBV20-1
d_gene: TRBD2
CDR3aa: CSARTSGYYEQYF

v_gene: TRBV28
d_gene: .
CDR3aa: CASSSPNTLETQYF

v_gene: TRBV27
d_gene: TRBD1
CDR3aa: CASTGQGADTQYF

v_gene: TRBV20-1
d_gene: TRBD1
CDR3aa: CSARGDRETQYF

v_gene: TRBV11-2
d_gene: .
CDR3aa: CASSLDQPWETQYF

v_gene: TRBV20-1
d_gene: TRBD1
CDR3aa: CSARDPKSGGRGQPQHF